This T cell receptor (beta chain) was captured in a study of regulatory T cells in long-lasting Graves disease. Background on the study: To qualify as persistent, Graves' disease required over 5 years of antithyroid drugs with positive TSH receptor antibodies. The study, taken as a whole, reports: Newly diagnosed Graves' patients exceeded persistent ones in TCR diversity. Limited samples may have lowered accuracy.

Time point denoted: persistent/refractory GD, antithyroid drugs over 5 years with positive TRAb. Extracted RNA from PBMCs served as the source of the TCR library. An endocrinology unit in Xi'an, China, supplied the patients. In regard to this clonotype: Its antigen is currently unknown.

V shed 0 bases, J shed 5 bases, and the junction held 9 bases outside the gene matches. CDR3 length: 16 residues. The germline gives CDR1 SGHDN, CDR2 FVKESK. Library construction for TCR beta used iRepertoire HTBI primers and Arm-PCR of CDR3 regions. MiXCR was run by TCRdb on the multiplex PCR reads, yielding one entry per CDR3 protein. The sample lists 390,000 or so distinct CDR3 sequences, roughly 24% occurring once. The origin of this receptor is a woman aged 35 to 49 with Graves disease. The sequencing here drew on peripheral blood mononuclear cells (PBMCs), taken when the disease was refractory, from a patient treated with antithyroid drugs. This sequence joins TRBV14 and TRBJ2-5, with 7 positions matching TRBD2. The CDR3 protein is CASSQEAGVAMETQYF. CDR3 DNA sequence: TGTGCCAGCAGCCAAGAGGCGGGAGTGGCTATGGAGACCCAGTACTTC.